A selection of T cell receptor beta chains follows, all from one sample in a study of shared clonotypes between healthy human individuals. Profiling relied on immunoSEQ multiplex PCR, and the TCRdb table lists in-frame clones only, not all of them. The repertoire holds 400,000 to 500,000 clones, approximately 80% seen once, with roughly 13% in the top ten. Specimen: PBMCs. These receptors were collected from a woman aged 40 to 49 in good health. Some clones in this sample may be carry-over from other donors' samples. Each CDR3 is given with its conserved first and last residue. Each record gives: clone size, V gene, J gene, CDR3 protein. Not every row has a clone size; where given, it reads once, few, many or a size class.

abundance: few
v_gene: TRBV4-3
j_gene: -
CDR3aa: CASSQDTLGGPGELFF

abundance: -
v_gene: TRBV7-2
j_gene: TRBJ2-7
CDR3aa: CASSLSSQISYEQYF

abundance: -
v_gene: TRBV6-5
j_gene: TRBJ2-7
CDR3aa: CASREGAATYEQYF

abundance: -
v_gene: TRBV5-5
j_gene: TRBJ2-5
CDR3aa: CASSRAPRTDQETQYF

abundance: -
v_gene: TRBV9
j_gene: TRBJ2-1
CDR3aa: CASSVVEVGSYNEQFF

abundance: -
v_gene: TRBV30
j_gene: TRBJ2-1
CDR3aa: CAWSSGRASSNYNEQFF

abundance: -
v_gene: TRBV6-6
j_gene: TRBJ2-4
CDR3aa: CASSPPGREGSGIQYF

abundance: few
v_gene: TRBV6-1
j_gene: TRBJ2-6
CDR3aa: CAHKAISGANVLTF

abundance: -
v_gene: TRBV28
j_gene: TRBJ1-5
CDR3aa: CASSLWNPSHGGNQPQHF

abundance: -
v_gene: TRBV7-8
j_gene: TRBJ2-1
CDR3aa: CASSLVDEQFF

abundance: -
v_gene: TRBV5-1
j_gene: TRBJ2-1
CDR3aa: CASSLGTSGPSGEQFF

abundance: few
v_gene: TRBV7-8
j_gene: TRBJ1-2
CDR3aa: CASSRGQGRSNYGYTF

abundance: -
v_gene: TRBV5-4
j_gene: TRBJ2-3
CDR3aa: CASSLGAGVVADTQYF

abundance: -
v_gene: TRBV5-5
j_gene: TRBJ2-5
CDR3aa: CASSSRTSSETQYF

abundance: -
v_gene: TRBV7-9
j_gene: TRBJ2-4
CDR3aa: CASSQTLAKNIQYF

abundance: once
v_gene: TRBV30
j_gene: TRBJ2-1
CDR3aa: CAWSDTSREQLF

abundance: -
v_gene: TRBV7-2
j_gene: TRBJ1-5
CDR3aa: CASSLDRVNQPQHF

abundance: -
v_gene: TRBV29-1
j_gene: TRBJ2-1
CDR3aa: CSVLQSWQFF

abundance: -
v_gene: TRBV27
j_gene: TRBJ2-7
CDR3aa: CASSTRDRVYEQYF

abundance: few
v_gene: TRBV4-1
j_gene: TRBJ1-2
CDR3aa: CASSQRQGPTLNYGYTF

abundance: -
v_gene: TRBV20-1
j_gene: TRBJ2-1
CDR3aa: CSARAGGAWFF

abundance: -
v_gene: TRBV7-2
j_gene: TRBJ1-4
CDR3aa: CASSLDSSSEKLFF

abundance: few
v_gene: TRBV14
j_gene: TRBJ2-3
CDR3aa: CASSQVGTDTQYF

abundance: few
v_gene: TRBV4-1
j_gene: TRBJ2-7
CDR3aa: CASSQGLADYEQYF

abundance: -
v_gene: TRBV5-1
j_gene: TRBJ2-2
CDR3aa: CASSLEGIGELFF

abundance: -
v_gene: TRBV30
j_gene: TRBJ2-7
CDR3aa: CAWMKGPEQYF

abundance: -
v_gene: TRBV7-2
j_gene: TRBJ1-4
CDR3aa: CASSLVGRADHNEKLFF

abundance: -
v_gene: TRBV21-1
j_gene: TRBJ2-7
CDR3aa: CASRGHAGEQYF

abundance: -
v_gene: TRBV9
j_gene: TRBJ2-2
CDR3aa: CASRDSGRTGELFF

abundance: -
v_gene: TRBV28
j_gene: TRBJ2-5
CDR3aa: CASSPFLGRGLLETQYF

abundance: -
v_gene: TRBV9
j_gene: TRBJ1-1
CDR3aa: CASGSGGTEAFF

abundance: -
v_gene: TRBV6-1
j_gene: -
CDR3aa: CASDDRLYEQYF

abundance: few
v_gene: TRBV9
j_gene: TRBJ2-1
CDR3aa: CASSRDVGTYNEQFF

abundance: few
v_gene: TRBV7-9
j_gene: TRBJ2-5
CDR3aa: CASSLGSLGRLQETQYF

abundance: once
v_gene: TRBV15
j_gene: TRBJ1-5
CDR3aa: CATSRGGFQPQHF